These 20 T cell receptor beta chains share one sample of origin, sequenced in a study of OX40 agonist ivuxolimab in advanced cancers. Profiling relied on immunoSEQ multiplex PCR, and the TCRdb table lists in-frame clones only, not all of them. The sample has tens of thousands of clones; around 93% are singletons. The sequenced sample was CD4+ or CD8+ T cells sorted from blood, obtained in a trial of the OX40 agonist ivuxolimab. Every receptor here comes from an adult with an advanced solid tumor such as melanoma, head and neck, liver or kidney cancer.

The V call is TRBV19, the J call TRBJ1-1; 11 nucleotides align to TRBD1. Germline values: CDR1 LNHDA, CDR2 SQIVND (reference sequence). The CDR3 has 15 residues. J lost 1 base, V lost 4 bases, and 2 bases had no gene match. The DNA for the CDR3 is TGTGCCAGTAGTACCGGGACAGGGGGGAACACTGAAGCTTTCTTT. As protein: CASSTGTGGNTEAFF.

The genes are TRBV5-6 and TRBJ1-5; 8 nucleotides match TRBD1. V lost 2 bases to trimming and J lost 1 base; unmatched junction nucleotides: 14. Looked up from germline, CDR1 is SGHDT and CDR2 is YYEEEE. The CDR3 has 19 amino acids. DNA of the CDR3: TGTGCCAGCAGCTTCTGGACAGGGCTTTATTCATCAAGCAATCAGCCCCAGCATTTT. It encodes CASSFWTGLYSSSNQPQHF.

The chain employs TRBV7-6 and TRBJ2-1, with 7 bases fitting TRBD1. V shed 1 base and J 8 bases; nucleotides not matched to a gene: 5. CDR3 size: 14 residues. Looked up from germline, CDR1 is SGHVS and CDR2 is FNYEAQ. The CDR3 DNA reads TGTGCCAGCAGCTTAGAGACAGGGCGCCATGAGCAGTTCTTC. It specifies CASSLETGRHEQFF.

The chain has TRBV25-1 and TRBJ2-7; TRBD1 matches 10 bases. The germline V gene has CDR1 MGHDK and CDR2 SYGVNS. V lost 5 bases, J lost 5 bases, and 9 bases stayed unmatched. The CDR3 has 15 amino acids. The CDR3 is CASSHYGQGEDEQYF. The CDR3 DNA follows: TGTGCCAGCAGTCATTACGGACAGGGGGAAGACGAGCAGTACTTC.

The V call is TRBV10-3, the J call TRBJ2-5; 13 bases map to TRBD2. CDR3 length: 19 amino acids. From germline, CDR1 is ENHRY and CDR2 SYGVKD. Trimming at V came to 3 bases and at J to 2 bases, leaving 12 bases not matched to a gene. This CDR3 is CAISDTSGRAPSDQETQYF. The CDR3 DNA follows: TGTGCCATCAGTGACACTAGCGGGAGGGCCCCTTCGGATCAAGAGACCCAGTACTTC.

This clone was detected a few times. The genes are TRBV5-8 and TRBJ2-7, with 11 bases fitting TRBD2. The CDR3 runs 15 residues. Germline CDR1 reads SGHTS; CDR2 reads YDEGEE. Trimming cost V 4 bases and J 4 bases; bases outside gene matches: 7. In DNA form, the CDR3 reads TGTGCCAGCAGCGTCGGGACTAGCGGAGAATACGAGCAGTACTTC. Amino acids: CASSVGTSGEYEQYF.

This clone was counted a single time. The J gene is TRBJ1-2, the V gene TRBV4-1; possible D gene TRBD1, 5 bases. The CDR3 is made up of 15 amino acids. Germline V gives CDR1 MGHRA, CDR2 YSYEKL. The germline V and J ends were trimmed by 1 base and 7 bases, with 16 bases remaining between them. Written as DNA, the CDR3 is TGCGCCAGCAGCCAAGGACAGCCCTTAGCTGCTGGCTACACCTTC. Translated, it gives CASSQGQPLAAGYTF.

The CDR3 protein is CASSVSLTPGHQDGYTF. The CDR3 bases are TGTGCCAGCAGCGTATCCTTGACACCGGGACACCAGGATGGCTACACCTTC. The chain has TRBV9 and TRBJ1-2; weak D call: TRBD1 (6 bases). Trimming shortened V by 1 base and J by 6 bases, and 22 bases separated the two germline ends. The CDR3 is 17 residues long. Germline CDR1 reads SGDLS; CDR2 reads YYNGEE.

CDR3 sequence: CASSERSGSYTEAFF. The DNA for the CDR3 is TGTGCCAGCAGTGAGCGCTCGGGGTCCTACACTGAAGCTTTCTTT. V usage is TRBV2 and J usage is TRBJ1-1; no firm D call. CDR3 length: 15 amino acids. Trimming took 3 bases from V and 3 from J, leaving 14 bases between them. Germline V gene lookup returns CDR1 SNHLY and CDR2 FYNNEI.

CDR3 sequence reads: CASSSHGTLARGANVLTF. The DNA of the CDR3 is TGTGCCAGCAGCTCCCATGGCACGCTGGCGCGAGGGGCCAACGTCCTGACTTTC. The chain employs TRBV5-4 and TRBJ2-6, with D unresolved. CDR3 length: 18 amino acids. From germline, CDR1 is SGHNT and CDR2 YYREEE (reference sequence). The V end was cut by 3 bases, the J end by 4 bases, with 20 bases between.

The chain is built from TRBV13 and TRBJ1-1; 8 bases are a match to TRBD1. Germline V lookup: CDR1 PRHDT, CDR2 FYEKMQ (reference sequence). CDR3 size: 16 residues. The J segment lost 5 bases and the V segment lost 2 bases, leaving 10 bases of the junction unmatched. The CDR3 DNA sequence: TGTGCCAGCAGCTTAAGGGGGACAGGCCGGGGGACTGAAGCTTTCTTT. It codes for CASSLRGTGRGTEAFF.

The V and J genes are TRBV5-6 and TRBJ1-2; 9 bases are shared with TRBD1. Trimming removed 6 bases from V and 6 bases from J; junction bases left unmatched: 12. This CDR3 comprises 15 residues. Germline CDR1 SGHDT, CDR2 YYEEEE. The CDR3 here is CASTKEQGAPDGYTF. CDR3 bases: TGTGCCAGCACCAAAGAACAGGGGGCGCCCGATGGCTACACCTTC.

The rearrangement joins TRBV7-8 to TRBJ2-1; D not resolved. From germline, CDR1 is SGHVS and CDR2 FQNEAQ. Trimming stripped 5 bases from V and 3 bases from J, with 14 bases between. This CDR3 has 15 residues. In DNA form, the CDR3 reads TGTGCCAGCAGCGTACTGGAGAGGCTCTACAATGAGCAGTTCTTC. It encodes CASSVLERLYNEQFF. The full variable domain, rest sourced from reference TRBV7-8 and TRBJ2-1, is GAGVSQSPRYKVAKRGQDVALRCDPISGHVSLFWYQQALGQGPEFLTYFQNEAQLDKSGLPSDRFFAERPEGSVSTLKIQRTQQEDSAVYLCASSVLERLYNEQFFGPGTRLTVL.

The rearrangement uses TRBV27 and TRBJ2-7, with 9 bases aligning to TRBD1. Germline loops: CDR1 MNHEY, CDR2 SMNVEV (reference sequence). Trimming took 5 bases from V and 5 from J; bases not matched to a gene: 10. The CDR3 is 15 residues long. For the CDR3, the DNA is TGTGCCAGCAGTGGTTCCGGGACAGGGCTCAACGAGCAGTACTTC. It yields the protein CASSGSGTGLNEQYF.

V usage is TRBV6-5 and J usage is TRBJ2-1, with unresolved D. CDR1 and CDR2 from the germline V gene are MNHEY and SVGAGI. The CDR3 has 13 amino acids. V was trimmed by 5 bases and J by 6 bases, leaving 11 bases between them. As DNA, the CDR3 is TGTGCCAGCAGTCGACCTGATACCAATGAGCAGTTCTTC. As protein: CASSRPDTNEQFF.

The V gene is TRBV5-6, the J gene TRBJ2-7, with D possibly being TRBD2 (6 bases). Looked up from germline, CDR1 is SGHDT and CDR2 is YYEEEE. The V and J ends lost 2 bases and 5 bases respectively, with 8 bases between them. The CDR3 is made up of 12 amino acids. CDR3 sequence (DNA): TGTGCCAGCAGCTTTGGGAGGAACGAGCAGTACTTC. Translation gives CASSFGRNEQYF.

CDR3 nucleotide sequence: TGCGCCAGCAGTCCTGCTAATAGCGGCAATGAGCAGTTCTTC. This codes for CASSPANSGNEQFF. V gene TRBV10-1 combines with J gene TRBJ2-1; D may be TRBD2 (6 bases). Looked up from germline, CDR1 is WNHNN and CDR2 is SYGVQD (reference sequence). Trimming cost V 5 bases and J 6 bases, with 14 bases left between them. This CDR3 has 14 residues.

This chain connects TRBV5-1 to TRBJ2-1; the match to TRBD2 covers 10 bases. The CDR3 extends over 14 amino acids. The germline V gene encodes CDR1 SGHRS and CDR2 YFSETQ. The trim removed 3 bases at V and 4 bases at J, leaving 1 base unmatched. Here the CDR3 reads CASSSTSGYNEQFF. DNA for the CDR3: TGCGCCAGCAGCTCGACTAGCGGGTACAATGAGCAGTTCTTC.

CDR3 sequence (DNA): TGTGCCAGCAGCTTAGGTTTCGCTGAAGCTTTCTTT. Amino acid sequence: CASSLGFAEAFF. The chain is built from TRBV11-2 and TRBJ1-1; D call uncertain. This CDR3 has 12 residues. Trimming stripped 1 base from V and 6 bases from J, with 6 bases between. Per the germline V gene, CDR1 is SGHAT and CDR2 is FQNNGV.

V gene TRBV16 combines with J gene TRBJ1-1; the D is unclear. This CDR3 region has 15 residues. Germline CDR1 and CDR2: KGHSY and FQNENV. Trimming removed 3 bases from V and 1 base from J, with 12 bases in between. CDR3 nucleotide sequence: TGTGCCAGCAGCCACAAATCCCTTCGGAACACTGAAGCTTTCTTT. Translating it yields CASSHKSLRNTEAFF.